This T cell receptor (beta chain) was recovered during a study of vaccination effects on CD4 cells after COVID-19. A word on this clone: Its specificity is unknown.

The method was immunoSEQ multiplex PCR; TCRdb's version includes in-frame clones alone and lacks a portion of them. The sample shows 30,000 to 40,000 clones, about two thirds of them seen only once. Sequencing in the ViraFEST assay came after antigen-specific CD4+ T cells had been expanded with viral peptide pools, which were used to stimulate PBMC. Isolation of CD4+ T cells took place after around 10 days of culture. The individual was infected with SARS-CoV-2 between March and December 2020, as confirmed by PCR. Germline loops: CDR1 SGDLS, CDR2 YYNGEE. The junction had 6 bases not matched to a gene; V was cut back by 0 bases and J by 3 bases. The CDR3 totals 16 residues.

The material was CD4+ T cells from PBMCs cultured with a peptide pool, obtained before COVID-19 vaccination. V usage is TRBV9 and J usage is TRBJ2-1, with TRBD1 matching 7 bases. This clonotype was obtained from a human donor who had a prior SARS-CoV-2 infection. Here the CDR3 DNA reads TGTGCCAGCAGCGTAGGTACAGGGGTTAACTACAATGAGCAGTTCTTC. It yields the protein CASSVGTGVNYNEQFF.